This T cell receptor (beta chain) derives from a study of cytomegalovirus exposure and HLA in healthy donors. Amplification used 60 Vbeta primers and 13 Jbeta primers. The method was immunoSEQ multiplex PCR; TCRdb's version includes in-frame clones alone and lacks a portion of them. The sample carries approximately 110,000 clones, about 13% recorded once. This clone was found a few times. Its antigen remains unidentified. CDR3 length: 15 residues. Trimming removed 7 bases from V and 1 base from J; junction bases left unmatched: 7. The germline CDR1 and CDR2 sequences are MDHEN and SYDVKM. Study conclusions and caveats: CMV antigen specificity of three CMV-associated chains was confirmed in vitro.

The specimen was PBMCs. The rearrangement joins TRBV28 to TRBJ2-1; 7 nucleotides match TRBD2. This TCR came from a man in his forties or fifties in good health and CMV-seropositive. The CDR3 nucleotides read TGTGCCAGCAACACTGGGGGGGTGTCCTACAATGAGCAGTTCTTC. Translating gives CASNTGGVSYNEQFF. Complete variable domain (other parts from reference TRBV28 and TRBJ2-1): DVKVTQSSRYLVKRTGEKVFLECVQDMDHENMFWYRQDPGLGLRLIYFSYDVKMKEKGDIPEGYSVSREKKERFSLILESASTNQTSMYLCASNTGGVSYNEQFFGPGTRLTVL.